This TCR beta chain was sequenced during a study of cytomegalovirus exposure and HLA in healthy donors. The overall study: Drawn from HLA-typed donors, some 80 million unique TCRs were held in an early data release.

Study findings and constraints: As was reported, the HLA-A and HLA-B alleles of most subjects were accurately predicted from TCR beta sequences.

On this clone itself: Its antigen is still unknown.

PCR used 60 Vbeta primers and 13 Jbeta primers. The data were produced by immunoSEQ multiplex PCR, yet TCRdb's version contains in-frame clones alone and is incomplete. Among over 110,000 clones listed, around 80% were seen once. The J segment lost 3 bases and the V segment lost 1 base, leaving 7 bases of the junction unmatched. This CDR3 is built from 16 residues. CDR1 and CDR2 (germline): SGHDN, FVKESK. The J gene is TRBJ2-7, the V gene TRBV14; 9 nucleotides align to TRBD2. Sequencing input: PBMCs. This receptor was taken from a man aged 40-55 years in good health and CMV-seronegative. The CDR3 loop is CASSQVERGDRYEQYF. CDR3 nucleotides: TGTGCCAGCAGCCAAGTCGAGCGGGGGGACCGCTACGAGCAGTACTTC.